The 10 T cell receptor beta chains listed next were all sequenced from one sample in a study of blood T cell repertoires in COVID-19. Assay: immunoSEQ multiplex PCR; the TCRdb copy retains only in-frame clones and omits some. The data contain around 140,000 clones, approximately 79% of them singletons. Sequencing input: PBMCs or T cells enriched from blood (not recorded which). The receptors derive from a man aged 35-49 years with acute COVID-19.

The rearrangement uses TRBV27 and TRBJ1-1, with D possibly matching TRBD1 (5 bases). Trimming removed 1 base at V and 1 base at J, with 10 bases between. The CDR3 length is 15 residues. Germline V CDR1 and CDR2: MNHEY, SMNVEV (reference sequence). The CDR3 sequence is CASSLLGTGNTEAFF. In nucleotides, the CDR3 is TGTGCCAGCAGTTTATTGGGTACAGGGAACACTGAAGCTTTCTTT.

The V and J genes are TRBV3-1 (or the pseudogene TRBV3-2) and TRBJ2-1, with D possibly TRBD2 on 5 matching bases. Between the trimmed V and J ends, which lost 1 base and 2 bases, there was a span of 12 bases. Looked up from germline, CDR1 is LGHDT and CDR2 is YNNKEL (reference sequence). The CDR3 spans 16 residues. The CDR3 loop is CASSQASGATYNEQFF. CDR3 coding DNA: TGTGCCAGCAGCCAAGCAAGCGGAGCTACCTACAATGAGCAGTTCTTC.

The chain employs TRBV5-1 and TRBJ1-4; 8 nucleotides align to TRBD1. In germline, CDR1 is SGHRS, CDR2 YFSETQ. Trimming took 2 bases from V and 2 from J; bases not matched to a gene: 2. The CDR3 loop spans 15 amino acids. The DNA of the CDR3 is TGCGCCAGCAGCTTTGGACAGGGCACTAATGAAAAACTGTTTTTT. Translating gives CASSFGQGTNEKLFF. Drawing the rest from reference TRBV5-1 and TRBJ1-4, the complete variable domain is KAGVTQTPRYLIKTRGQQVTLSCSPISGHRSVSWYQQTPGQGLQFLFEYFSETQRNKGNFPGRFSGRQFSNSRSEMNVSTLELGDSALYLCASSFGQGTNEKLFFGSGTQLSVL.

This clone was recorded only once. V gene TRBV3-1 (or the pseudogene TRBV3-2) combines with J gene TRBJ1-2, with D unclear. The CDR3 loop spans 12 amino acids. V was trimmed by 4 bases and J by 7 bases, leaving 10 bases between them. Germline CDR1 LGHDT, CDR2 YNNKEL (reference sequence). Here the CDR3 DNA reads TGTGCCAGCAGCCCGAGTGCCGGTGGCTACACCTTC. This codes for CASSPSAGGYTF.

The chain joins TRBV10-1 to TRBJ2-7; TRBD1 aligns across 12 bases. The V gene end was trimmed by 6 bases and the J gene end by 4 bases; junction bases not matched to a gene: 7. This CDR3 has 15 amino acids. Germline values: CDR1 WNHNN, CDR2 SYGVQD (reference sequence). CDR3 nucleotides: TGCGCCAGCAGCTCCGGGACAGGGGGCTTATACGAGCAGTACTTC. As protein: CASSSGTGGLYEQYF.

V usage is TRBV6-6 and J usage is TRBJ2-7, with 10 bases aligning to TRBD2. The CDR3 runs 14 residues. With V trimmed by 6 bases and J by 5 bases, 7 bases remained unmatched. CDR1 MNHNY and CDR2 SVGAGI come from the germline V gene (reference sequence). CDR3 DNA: TGTGCCAGCAGCTCGCCTAGCGGGAGAAACGAGCAGTACTTC. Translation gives CASSSPSGRNEQYF.

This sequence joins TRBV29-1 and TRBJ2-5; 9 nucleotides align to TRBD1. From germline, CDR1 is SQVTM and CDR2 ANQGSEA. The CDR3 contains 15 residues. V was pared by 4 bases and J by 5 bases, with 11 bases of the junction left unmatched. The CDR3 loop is CSVGVGTGSSETQYF. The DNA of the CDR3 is TGCAGCGTTGGTGTGGGGACAGGGAGTTCGGAGACCCAGTACTTC.

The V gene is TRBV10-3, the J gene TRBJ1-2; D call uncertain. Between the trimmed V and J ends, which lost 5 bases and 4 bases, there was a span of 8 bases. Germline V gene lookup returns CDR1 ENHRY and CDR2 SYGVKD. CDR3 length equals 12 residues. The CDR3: CAISLEVYGYTF. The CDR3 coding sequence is TGTGCCATCAGTCTTGAGGTCTATGGCTACACCTTC.

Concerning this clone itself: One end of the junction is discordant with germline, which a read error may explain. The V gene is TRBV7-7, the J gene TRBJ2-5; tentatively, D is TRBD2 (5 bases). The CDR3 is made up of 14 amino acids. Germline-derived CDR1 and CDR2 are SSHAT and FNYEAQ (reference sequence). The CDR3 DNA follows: TGTGCTAGCAGCCCTTCCAGGACTGCCCAGACCCAGTACTTC. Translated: CASSPSRTAQTQYF.

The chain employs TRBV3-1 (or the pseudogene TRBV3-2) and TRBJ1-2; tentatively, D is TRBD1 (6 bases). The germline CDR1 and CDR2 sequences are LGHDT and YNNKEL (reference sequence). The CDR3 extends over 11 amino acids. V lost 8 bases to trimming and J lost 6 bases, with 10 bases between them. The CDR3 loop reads CASGGANGYTF. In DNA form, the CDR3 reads TGTGCCAGCGGGGGGGCGAATGGCTACACCTTC.